This TCR beta chain originates from a study of T cell clonotyping in hematopoietic cell transplantation. Study outcomes and limitations: Few recipient clonotypes overlapped donors; over 95% were de novo at given depth. Broader posttransplant TCR repertoire diversity was predicted by graft donor and pretransplant recipient Inverse Simpson Index values. After transplant, recipient diversity fell while pathologically expanded clonotypes grew through day 180.

TCRdb keeps only in-frame clones here, not all; method: immunoSEQ multiplex PCR. This sample yields about 12,000 clones, of which about 91% are seen a single time; 0.79% belongs to the top ten. V was pared by 4 bases and J by 4 bases, with 18 bases between. Germline V gives CDR1 SGHRS, CDR2 YFSETQ. This CDR3 is 16 amino acids long. With respect to this clone: Its target is unknown.

The genes are TRBV5-1 and TRBJ1-5; TRBD1 might be the D (6 bases). The source of this sequence is a woman aged 45 to 65 in good health. Some clones in this sample may be carry-over from other donors' samples. What was sequenced was peripheral blood mononuclear cells. CDR3: CASSIGGGTQNQPQHF. DNA of the CDR3: TGCGCCAGCAGCATCGGAGGAGGGACACAAAATCAGCCCCAGCATTTT.